In its sample, the clone carrying this T cell receptor (beta chain) was seen a few times. No antigen is known for it. This sample stems from a study of type 1 and type 2 diabetes patients. Amplification started from genomic DNA. Amplification of the beta chain CDR3 used 30 forward and 13 reverse multiplex primers. TCRdb reprocessed the multiplex PCR reads via MiXCR and lists one record per CDR3 protein. The table includes approximately 260,000 distinct CDR3 sequences, roughly 48% detected once. Diabetic patients met standard criteria for type 1 or type 2 diabetes. Study outcomes and limitations: Unmatched age and gender across groups might bias interpretation. In CD4+ and CD8+ T cells, type 2 diabetes diversity exceeded type 1. Between type 2 diabetes and control samples, V and J usage averaged roughly 0.97 correlation.

Germline CDR1 and CDR2: MGHRA and YSYEKL. The ends were cut back, 3 bases at V and 3 bases at J, with 8 bases in the middle. The CDR3 has 13 residues. V is TRBV4-1 and J is TRBJ1-2; D perhaps matches TRBD1 (5 bases). The receptor's source is a young man with type 2 diabetes. The sample was peripheral blood mononuclear cells (PBMCs). The CDR3 loop reads CASSQGTYYGYTF. CDR3 nucleotides: TGCGCCAGCAGCCAGGGGACCTACTATGGCTACACCTTC.